This T cell receptor beta chain was recorded in a study of spatial heterogeneity in lung cancer. General study findings and limits: Blood showed ubiquitous tumor TCRs more often at resection than at routine follow-up.

Each CDR3 protein is one row after TCRdb ran MiXCR on the 5' RACE reads. The data contain approximately 25,000 distinct CDR3 sequences, roughly 3% of them singletons. A note on this clonotype: Antigen unknown.

The time point was: sample taken at primary tumor resection. Donors were about 70 untreated early-stage non-small cell lung cancer patients. Whole RNA, isolated from tumor, nontumor lung or frozen PBMC, was sequenced without prior sorting. The TCR sequence derives from a female donor with early-stage non-small cell lung cancer. Sequences were derived from PBMCs, sampled at surgery.

The CDR3 DNA is TGTGCCAGCAGTGAAACTAGCGGGAGTAATGAGCAGTTCTTC. Translating gives CASSETSGSNEQFF. V is TRBV25-1 and J is TRBJ2-1; 11 positions match TRBD2. The V gene end was trimmed by 2 bases and the J gene end by 7 bases; junction bases not matched to a gene: 1. The CDR3 spans 14 residues. Germline values: CDR1 MGHDK, CDR2 SYGVNS.